This T cell receptor (beta chain) was recovered during a study of T cell responses to AZD1222 COVID-19 vaccine (dated by TCRdb to about 2021). With regard to the full study: TCR sequencing covered roughly 230 trial participants: approximately 200 given two doses of AZD1222 and 26 given two doses of MenACWY control vaccine. Trial participants were enrolled by age into 18-55, 56-69 and 70-plus year subgroups, with approximately 150, 28 and 58 TCR-sequenced participants respectively. The investigation overall reported the following: Participants were mostly white British and included more females than males, and it was suggested by the authors that clonal diversity may have been underestimated. No day 14 peak-response samples were available, so repertoires were characterized only after the peak T cell response. Vaccine-associated CD4 TCRs spanned the whole spike protein, with dominant responses in regions 160-218 and 743-854. Conclusions about previously exposed vaccinees are limited because only a handful of AZD1222 recipients were SARS-CoV-2 seropositive at baseline. Spike-specific TCR breadth and depth rose significantly after two AZD1222 doses compared with day 0 and with MenACWY recipients. In the small 56-69-year group, the increase in depth fell short of significance, most likely because of low power. Nearly half of unique spike-specific TCRs reportedly recognized epitopes outside regions mutated in the B.1.351 and B.1.1.7 variants.

The CDR3 regions of human TCRbeta chains were subjected to immunosequencing. In the source study's methods: Repertoire TCRs were matched against a reference library of SARS-CoV-2-specific TCRs generated with the MIRA antigen-specificity platform. Breadth was defined as the fraction of unique TCRs that were SARS-CoV-2-associated, and depth was defined as the fraction of total T cells that were SARS-CoV-2-associated. Using the MIRA data, every spike-specific TCR was mapped to the spike region that the TCR reacted to and assigned to either a CD4 or a CD8 class. Log10-transformed breadth and depth values were compared by one-way ANOVA with Sidak's multiple comparisons tests. The clones in this table, taken by TCRdb from immuneACCESS, are in-frame only. Not every clone is retained; where verified, under half of the shortfall comes from an unresolved V gene, and the cause of the rest is unknown. V, J and clone size were drawn from that table, and D and trimming were deduced from the DNA. In this sample the table shows about 84,000 clones, around 90% of which occur a single time. Roughly 10% of the sample belongs to the ten largest clones.

Read against the paper, the sample's time point label means: about 28 days (+/-7) after the second vaccine dose. AZD1222 recipients with second doses at about 4 weeks or about 12 weeks were pooled, because spike-specific TCR depth and breadth did not differ between schedules. Vaccinee samples were obtained from the UK trials COV001 and COV002, which included a single-blind randomized controlled phase 2/3 trial of AZD1222 (ChAdOx1 nCoV-19) in healthy adults. For TCRbeta chain sequencing, PBMC samples from trial participants were taken at day 0 and at day 28 after the second dose. Trimming removed 8 bases from V and 1 base from J; the gene matches leave 3 bases unexplained. The germline V gene yields SNHLY for CDR1 and FYNNEI for CDR2. The CDR3 holds 13 amino acids from the cysteine to the phenylalanine. CDR3 DNA is the only sequence kept; it has 39 bases, read in frame from the first base. Turning to this clone: Its antigen is not yet known. The sample holds no much larger clone one base away, and base qualities are not on file.

This material consisted of peripheral blood, taken 28 days after the second AZD1222 dose. The clonotype originates from an adult who received the AZD1222 COVID-19 vaccine. The sequence joins TRBV2 to TRBJ1-1; TRBD1 lines up with 8 middle nucleotides. The CDR3 reads CASGDRTNTEAFF. The DNA sequence reads TGTGCCAGCGGGGACAGGACGAACACTGAAGCTTTCTTT.